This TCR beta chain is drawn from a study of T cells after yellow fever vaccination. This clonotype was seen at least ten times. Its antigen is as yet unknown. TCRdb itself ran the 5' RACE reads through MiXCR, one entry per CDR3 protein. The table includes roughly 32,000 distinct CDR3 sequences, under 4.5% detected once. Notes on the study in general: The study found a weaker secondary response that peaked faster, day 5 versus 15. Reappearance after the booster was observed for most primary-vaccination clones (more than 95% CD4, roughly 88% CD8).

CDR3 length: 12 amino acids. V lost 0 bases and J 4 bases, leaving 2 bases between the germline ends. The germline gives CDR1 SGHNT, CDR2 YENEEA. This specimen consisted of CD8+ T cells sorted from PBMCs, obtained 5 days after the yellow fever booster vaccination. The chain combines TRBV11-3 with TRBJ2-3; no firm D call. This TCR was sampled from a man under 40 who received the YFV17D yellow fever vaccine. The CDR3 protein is CASSLDADTQYF. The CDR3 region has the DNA TGTGCCAGCAGCTTAGACGCAGATACGCAGTATTTT.